The 23 T cell receptor beta chains given below trace back to one sample, sequenced in a study of cytomegalovirus exposure and HLA in healthy donors. PCR amplification relied on 60 Vbeta primers (plus 13 Jbeta primers). Data came from immunoSEQ multiplex PCR; TCRdb stores just in-frame clones and leaves some out. This sample carries about 57,000 clones, 65% to 90% of them seen once, and the ten largest clones take 3.5% to 5%. The sequenced sample was PBMCs. The source is a man aged 30 to 45 in good health and CMV-seronegative.

As regards this clone: The junction differs from germline at one of its ends, possibly a read error. The chain employs TRBV5-6 and TRBJ2-7; D not certain. Germline-derived CDR1 and CDR2 are SGHDT and YYEEEE. This CDR3 has 12 amino acids. CDR3 nucleotides: TGTGCCAGCAGCTTGTCCTCCTGCGAGCAGTACTTC. Translated, it gives CASSLSSCEQYF.

The rearrangement links TRBV10-1 to TRBJ1-1; D is uncertain. The CDR3 totals 11 residues. Germline values: CDR1 WNHNN, CDR2 SYGVQD (reference sequence). Deletions cut 2 bases from V and 7 bases from J, with 5 bases between. The CDR3 protein is CASSEGGEAFF. In nucleotides, the CDR3 is TGCGCCAGCAGTGAGGGAGGTGAAGCTTTCTTT.

A few counts support this clone. The chain combines TRBV10-2 with TRBJ2-7, with 14 bases lining up with TRBD2. J gave up 5 bases and V 8 bases, and 5 bases lay outside the gene matches. CDR3 length: 14 residues. Germline lookup yields CDR1 WSHSY and CDR2 SAAADI. CDR3 sequence reads: CASGGTSGSHEQYF. The DNA for the CDR3 is TGCGCCAGCGGCGGGACTAGCGGGAGCCACGAGCAGTACTTC.

V and J are TRBV10-3 and TRBJ2-1; TRBD2 aligns across 7 bases. The CDR3 covers 15 residues. V lost 0 bases and J lost 3; bases outside the gene matches: 2. Germline CDR1 and CDR2: ENHRY and SYGVKD. CDR3 DNA sequence: TGTGCCATCAGTGAGTCGGAGCGGGGCTACAATGAGCAGTTCTTC. Its translation is CAISESERGYNEQFF.

V gene TRBV2 combines with J gene TRBJ2-7, with a weak D call TRBD2 (5 bases). The CDR3 is 11 amino acids. The V end lost 2 bases, the J end lost 7 bases, and 6 bases lay between the germline ends. Germline CDR1 SNHLY, CDR2 FYNNEI. The CDR3 DNA is TGTGCCAGCAGTGAAAGGAGGGAGCAGTACTTC. It specifies CASSERREQYF. The entire variable domain, with the rest obtained from reference TRBV2 and TRBJ2-7, is as follows: EPEVTQTPSHQVTQMGQEVILRCVPISNHLYFYWYRQILGQKVEFLVSFYNNEISEKSEIFDDQFSVERPDGSNFTLKIRSTKLEDSAMYFCASSERREQYFGPGTRLTVT.

CDR3 sequence: CASSYSEVFSEAFF. The CDR3 coding sequence is TGTGCCAGCAGTTACTCTGAGGTGTTCTCTGAAGCTTTCTTT. J is TRBJ1-1 and V is TRBV6-6; unclear D gene. The CDR3 totals 14 residues. Trimming took off 0 bases at V and 6 bases at J, with 11 bases between the two ends. Germline V CDR1 and CDR2: MNHNY, SVGAGI (reference sequence).

The chain has TRBV15 and TRBJ1-2, with unresolved D. The germline V gene encodes CDR1 LNHNV and CDR2 YYDKDF (reference sequence). Trimming cost V 1 base and J 8 bases, with 14 bases left between them. There are 14 residues in the CDR3. The CDR3 bases are TGTGCCACCAGCAGAGGTGGCAGGTTAATGGGCTACACCTTC. Translating it yields CATSRGGRLMGYTF.

The chain links TRBV7-3 to TRBJ1-5; 10 nucleotides match TRBD1. Trimming removed 3 bases from V and 1 base from J; junction bases left unmatched: 15. There are 20 residues in the CDR3. CDR1 SGHTA and CDR2 FQGTGA come from the germline V gene. The CDR3 nucleotides are TGTGCCAGCAGCTTTTGCCGCGGACAGGGGGAATTAGTGAGCAATCAGCCCCAGCATTTT. Protein sequence: CASSFCRGQGELVSNQPQHF. The whole variable domain, filled in from reference TRBV7-3 and TRBJ1-5, reads GAGVSQTPSNKVTEKGKYVELRCDPISGHTALYWYRQSLGQGPEFLIYFQGTGAADDSGLPNDRFFAVRPEGSVSTLKIQRTERGDSAVYLCASSFCRGQGELVSNQPQHFGDGTRLSIL.

The chain carries TRBV7-9 and TRBJ2-7; D gene uncertain. Per germline, CDR1 SEHNR and CDR2 FQNEAQ (reference sequence). CDR3 length: 14 amino acids. V was shortened by 0 bases and J by 5 bases, with 11 bases between the two germline ends. This CDR3 is CASSLAGFIDEQYF. For the CDR3, the DNA is TGTGCCAGCAGCTTAGCCGGGTTTATTGACGAGCAGTACTTC.

The J gene is TRBJ1-1, the V gene TRBV25-1, with a tentative D call TRBD1 (5 bases). V gave up 4 bases and J gave up 3 bases, with 15 bases separating them. This CDR3 spans 15 amino acids. From germline, CDR1 is MGHDK and CDR2 SYGVNS. The CDR3 spells CASSAVGEADTEAFF. In nucleotides, the CDR3 is TGTGCCAGCAGTGCTGTAGGGGAGGCGGACACTGAAGCTTTCTTT.

The chain recombines TRBV4-2 with TRBJ1-4; D not resolved. V lost 0 bases and J lost 8, with 10 bases in between. The germline V gene encodes CDR1 LGHNA and CDR2 YNFKEQ. This CDR3 spans 14 amino acids. The DNA of the CDR3 is TGTGCCAGCAGCCAAGATAGGAGGGAGGAAAAACTGTTTTTT. Translated, it gives CASSQDRREEKLFF.

CDR3 nucleotides: TGTGCCAGCTCACCACGGACGGGGGCCAAAAACATTCAGTACTTC. Its protein is CASSPRTGAKNIQYF. This chain links TRBV18 with TRBJ2-4; maybe TRBD2 (5 bases). In germline, CDR1 is KGHSH, CDR2 LQKENI. The ends were cut back, 1 base at V and 1 base at J, with 8 bases in the middle. The CDR3 sequence is 15 residues long. Based on the CDR3 plus reference TRBV18 and TRBJ2-4, the full variable domain is NAGVMQNPRHLVRRRGQEARLRCSPMKGHSHVYWYRQLPEEGLKFMVYLQKENIIDESGMPKERFSAEFPKEGPSILRIQQVVRGDSAAYFCASSPRTGAKNIQYFGAGTRLSVL.

This clone was counted once. The rearrangement links TRBV19 to TRBJ2-2; tentative D call: TRBD1 (6 bases). Germline values: CDR1 LNHDA, CDR2 SQIVND (reference sequence). CDR3 size: 14 residues. Trimming cost V 5 bases and J 6 bases, with 13 bases left between them. The CDR3 loop reads CASSLTGLSGELFF. CDR3 DNA sequence: TGTGCCAGTAGTCTCACAGGGTTGTCCGGGGAGCTGTTTTTT.

This clone has just one count. V usage is TRBV5-1 and J usage is TRBJ2-7; D may be TRBD1 (6 bases). Germline loops: CDR1 SGHRS, CDR2 YFSETQ. This CDR3 contains 16 residues. V was cut by 3 bases and J by 2 bases, with 18 bases left in between. CDR3 sequence reads: CASSSTDRPDAYEQYF. The DNA of the CDR3 is TGCGCCAGCAGCTCCACTGACAGGCCAGACGCCTACGAGCAGTACTTC.

This clone has more than one count but fewer than ten. The chain employs TRBV28 and TRBJ2-1, with D possibly being TRBD2 (6 bases). Germline values: CDR1 MDHEN, CDR2 SYDVKM. This CDR3 spans 16 amino acids. With 6 bases removed from V and 2 bases from J, the gap between germline ends came to 17 bases. The DNA for the CDR3 is TGTGCCAGCAGGACCCGGAGGGCTAAGACCTACAATGAGCAGTTCTTC. It codes for CASRTRRAKTYNEQFF.

The rearrangement uses TRBV7-9 and TRBJ1-4; 7 bases align to TRBD1. Germline-derived CDR1 and CDR2 are SEHNR and FQNEAQ (reference sequence). This CDR3 is 15 amino acids long. With 7 bases clipped from V and 0 bases from J, the junction kept 5 bases outside the gene matches. CDR3: CASNSGQATNEKLFF. In DNA, the CDR3 is TGTGCCAGCAACTCCGGACAGGCAACTAATGAAAAACTGTTTTTT.

This rearrangement joins TRBV2 to TRBJ2-1; 12 bases are shared with TRBD2. J was trimmed by 9 bases and V by 4 bases; bases with no gene match: 7. Per the germline V gene, CDR1 is SNHLY and CDR2 is FYNNEI. The CDR3 has 15 amino acids. The CDR3 sequence is CASSGSSGRDGEQFF. CDR3 DNA sequence: TGTGCCAGCAGTGGGTCTAGCGGGAGGGACGGTGAGCAGTTCTTC.

This chain connects TRBV6-5 to TRBJ2-5; tentatively, D is TRBD1 (7 bases). In germline, CDR1 is MNHEY, CDR2 SVGAGI. CDR3 size: 15 residues. Between the trimmed V and J ends, which lost 2 bases and 5 bases, there was a span of 15 bases. CDR3 region: CASSYTRQGLETQYF. As DNA, the CDR3 is TGTGCCAGCAGTTACACACGACAGGGACTGGAGACCCAGTACTTC.

The chain uses TRBV4-1 and TRBJ2-1, with D possibly being TRBD2 (5 bases). The V gene's germline CDR1 is MGHRA and CDR2 YSYEKL. The germline V and J ends were trimmed by 0 bases and 7 bases, with 13 bases remaining between them. The length of the CDR3 is 15 residues. The CDR3 DNA sequence: TGCGCCAGCAGCCAAGAAAACGGACTGACGAATGAGCAGTTCTTC. Translation: CASSQENGLTNEQFF.

The chain has TRBV7-6 and TRBJ2-5; 7 bases are a match to TRBD2. The J call may be mistaken, given a closer DNA end match to TRBJ2-7. CDR1 and CDR2 from the germline V gene are SGHVS and FNYEAQ. There are 16 residues in the CDR3. The CDR3 protein is CASSPGLGLHIYEQYF. DNA of the CDR3: TGTGCCAGCAGCCCGGGGTTGGGACTACACATCTACGAGCAGTACTTC.

The chain uses TRBV21-1 and TRBJ2-1; TRBD2 is the table's D call and was not checked against the DNA. TRBV21-1 is a pseudogene locus. The CDR3 extends over 18 amino acids. CDR3 sequence (DNA): TGTGCCAGCAGCACGCGTTGGAGCGGGGACAAGGGCTACAATGAGCAGTTCTTC. This gives the protein CASSTRWSGDKGYNEQFF.

The J gene is TRBJ1-3, the V gene TRBV10-3, with 7 bases identical to TRBD1. CDR3 length: 15 amino acids. Germline-derived CDR1 and CDR2 are ENHRY and SYGVKD. The junction had 5 bases not matched to a gene; V was cut back by 5 bases and J by 1 base. CDR3 coding DNA: TGTGCCATCAGTCCAGGGGGAGGATCTGGAAACACCATATATTTT. Its translation: CAISPGGGSGNTIYF.

V is TRBV7-2 and J is TRBJ1-5; D is undetermined. Germline lookup yields CDR1 SGHTA and CDR2 FQGNSA. The germline V and J ends were trimmed by 4 bases and 3 bases, with 4 bases remaining between them. CDR3 length equals 12 residues. CDR3 protein: CASSSFNQPQHF. In DNA, the CDR3 is TGTGCCAGCAGCTCCTTCAATCAGCCCCAGCATTTT.